This TCR beta chain was retrieved from a study of cytomegalovirus exposure and HLA in healthy donors. Whole-study context: A data release that came early held around 85 million unique TCRs from HLA-typed donors. Study results and caveats: In a later analysis, V- and J-gene trimming of beta chains associated with a DCLRE1C missense variant, replicated independently. Later work associated roughly 17,000 TCR beta sequences with HLA alleles at 0.05 false discovery rate.

Primers: 60 Vbeta forward and 13 Jbeta reverse. Some clones are missing from TCRdb's copy, which holds only in-frame ones; the method was immunoSEQ multiplex PCR. The repertoire consists of 35,000 to 55,000 clones, with approximately 80% occurring once and the leading ten covering more than 1.3%. As to this clone: Antigen: not known.

V dropped 0 bases and J dropped 8; count of bases not matched to a gene: 3. This CDR3 has 13 amino acids. Per germline, CDR1 MRHNA and CDR2 SNTAGT. The chain combines TRBV6-4 with TRBJ2-7, with TRBD1 identical over 8 bases. The material sequenced was PBMCs. The source is a man aged 25 to 40 in good health and CMV-seronegative. CDR3 nucleotide sequence: TGTGCCAGCAGTGACTCGTCAGGGGGCAAGCAGTACTTC. This encodes CASSDSSGGKQYF.